The entry that follows covers one T cell receptor beta chain sequence. The data are from a study of blood T cell repertoires in COVID-19. Study at large: Donors in the United States, Italy and Spain gave samples during acute or convalescent COVID-19. In each case, the material was cDNA or gDNA derived from T cells, B-cell-depleted T cells, or PBMCs.

V was cut by 8 bases and J by 6 bases, with 16 bases left in between. CDR1 is SQVTM, CDR2 ANQGSEA, per germline. The CDR3 covers 12 residues. In the study's own analysis: Researchers report that nucleated cell counts were estimated from reference gene primer amplification. Some clones are missing from TCRdb's copy, which holds only in-frame ones; the method was immunoSEQ multiplex PCR. V and J calls plus clone size are reproduced from that table; the DNA served to infer D and trimming. In the table there are 200,000 to 250,000 clones, roughly nine tenths of which are singletons. V usage is TRBV29-1 and J usage is TRBJ1-2, with D perhaps matching TRBD1 (6 bases). The TCR originated in a man between 18 and 35 years old with active or convalescent COVID-19. Source material: peripheral blood. This chain's CDR3 is CSTSAGADGYTF. The DNA of the CDR3 is TGCAGCACATCGGCAGGGGCGGATGGCTACACCTTC.